This TCR beta chain was sequenced for a study of CD8 T cells in ankylosing spondylitis. Study conclusions and caveats: Those disease-linked clones were CD8+; they were also relatively rare in peripheral blood. Both synovial fluid and blood in reactive arthritis had previously been reported to carry some motif variants. As reported, disease-linked clones showed significant enrichment in matched ankylosing spondylitis synovial fluid. Characteristic, it appeared, of ankylosing spondylitis blood was a TCR beta motif of 7 or 8 highly homologous variants.

Regarding this clonotype: Antigen: not known.

The V end was cut by 0 bases, the J end by 2 bases, with 11 bases between. The CDR3 length is 16 residues. The V gene's germline CDR1 is MNHEY and CDR2 SVGAGI. Making the TCR beta libraries involved quantitative 5'-RACE with molecular barcodes. TCRdb ran MiXCR on the 5' RACE reads and lists one entry per CDR3 protein. The data contain some 840,000 distinct CDR3 sequences, about 12% of them seen just once; the ten biggest clones take up about 0.49%. Sequenced sample: blood, either unsorted or a sorted T cell fraction (not recorded which). The V call is TRBV6-5, the J call TRBJ2-1; TRBD2 might be the D (7 bases). The TCR was taken from a male donor with ankylosing spondylitis. The CDR3 nucleotides read TGTGCCAGCAGTTACTCGGGGGGGCCCGCCTACAATGAGCAGTTCTTC. Its translation is CASSYSGGPAYNEQFF.